Sequencing of this TCR beta chain was carried out in a study of shared clonotypes between healthy human individuals (dated by TCRdb to about 2020). In the study overall: Three men and two women, aged 18 to 49 years, made up the cohort. To estimate repertoire size and how much clonotype sharing occurs between individuals, the study deeply sequenced the blood TCR repertoires of 4 to 6 healthy adults. Each donor's leukapheresis produced roughly between roughly 0.94 and 9.5 billion PBMCs. For each donor, three plates each were used for CD4 naive and CD4 memory, two plates were used for CD8 naive, and one plate was used for CD8 memory. To increase sequencing depth and limit assay-specific biases, different laboratories used diverse techniques to prepare libraries and sequence TCR repertoires. Study-wide findings and limitations: Pairwise subsampling led to the expectation that sequencing depth would affect the degree of clonotype sharing among donors. Even with the large sequencing depth, rarefaction of the sorted-subset datasets indicated that sequencing was incomplete. Sampling was restricted to blood, and TCR repertoires in tissues likely differ from the TCR repertoires found in blood. Naive subsets generally had larger estimated clonotype richness than memory subsets did. Across several donors, about 4.5% of naive CD4, 3% to 3.5% of naive CD8, 2.3% of memory CD4, and approximately 0.42% of memory CD8 clonotypes were shared. Compared with non-shared clonotypes, the clonotypes found in all four sorted-subset donors had higher generation probabilities. The genetic and exposure-history diversity represented was limited by the small number of donors.

Points on this clone: The antigen this receptor binds is unknown. Qualities for individual bases were not recorded, and no much larger clone is one base off.

Donors were healthy HIV-negative adults with no recently reported acute infections or vaccinations. Every donor was a Caucasian adult residing in Nashville, Tennessee, USA. Magnetic negative selection was used to enrich CD4+ T cells, after which naive cells were positively selected on CD45RA and the negative fraction became the memory subset. Blood was obtained by leukapheresis, after which PBMCs were separated by Ficoll-Histopaque density gradient centrifugation and cryopreserved in liquid nitrogen vapor phase. Analytical flow cytometry was used to check the purity and quantity of each magnetically sorted T cell population. From each sorted fraction, genomic DNA was isolated and quantified by UV absorbance on a Nanodrop 2000c. Using the deep immunoSEQ assay, multiplex PCR amplified TCR CDR3 regions from genomic DNA. For each cell subset, the extracted genomic DNA was distributed evenly across all wells of several immunoSEQ 96-well plates, and each plate served as one replicate. Each replicate PCR for sorted subsets received approximately 200 ng genomic DNA, equal to about 30,000 T cell genomes. Purified libraries were measured with a Qubit 3.0 fluorometer, size-checked on a Bioanalyzer 2100, and measured again with the KAPA Library Quantification kit. Every immunoSEQ 96-well plate was sequenced on a separate single-read 150-cycle Illumina NextSeq 550 flow cell. Per the authors' processing: Because the immunoSEQ output held only junctional sequences and lacked quality scores, the filtering could not match the filtering applied to full-length reads. To assign V/J genes and CDR3, sequences were annotated using PyIR, a Python wrapper for IgBLAST v1.9, with IMGT germline references. Reads were filtered out if the reads had weak V/J assignments (E-value above 1e-6), no CDR3, stop codons, out-of-frame junctions, or ambiguous translated residues. V3J clonotypes were defined as sequences sharing an identical inferred V gene, J gene, and CDR3 amino acid sequence. To compute the percentage overlap between repertoires, the number of shared unique clonotypes was divided by the size of the smaller repertoire. Richness of each repertoire was evaluated using RTK rarefaction, the Chao1 estimator, and Recon v2.1 estimates of unobserved clonotypes. For all TCRbeta clonotypes obtained by the gDNA method from a few donors, generation probabilities were computed with OLGA. The table was pulled from immuneACCESS by TCRdb, which kept in-frame rearrangements only. Such tables lose some clones; where checked, under half of the loss comes from unresolved V genes, and the rest has no known cause. The V and J calls and clone size were taken over from that table, and D and trimming were inferred from the DNA. The sample table shows 180,000 or so clones, and 90% to 95% are seen once. The ten largest clonotypes hold roughly 0.07% of the sample.

Taken from cysteine to phenylalanine, the CDR3 has 15 residues. The kept DNA is CDR3 alone, 45 bases in frame from the first base. Clipping removes 5 bases from V and 2 bases from J, with 3 as the unmatched junction base count. The germline V gene (reference sequence) gives CDR1 as LNHDA and CDR2 as SQIVND. The TCR comes from a woman under 40 in good health. Material: naive CD4+ T cells sorted from blood. This specimen's cell subset or site label, per the study, means: CD45RA+ positively selected. This receptor chain uses TRBV19 and TRBJ1-3, with 10 junctional bases fitting TRBD1. The nucleotides are TGTGCCAGTAGTTCCGGGACAGGGGCTGGAAACACCATATATTTT. This yields the protein CASSSGTGAGNTIYF. Joined to the reference TRBV19 and TRBJ1-3 proteins, this CDR3 gives the full variable domain: DGGITQSPKYLFRKEGQNVTLSCEQNLNHDAMYWYRQDPGQGLRLIYYSQIVNDFQKGDIAEGYSVSREKKESFPLTVTSAQKNPTAFYLCASSSGTGAGNTIYFGEGSWLTVV.